The rows below give T cell receptor beta chains drawn from one sample of a study of blood T cell repertoires in COVID-19. Measured with immunoSEQ multiplex PCR; TCRdb has only the in-frame clones, and not every one. The table records around 220,000 clones, approximately 81% of them present only once. The sample taken for sequencing was peripheral blood. These receptors all stem from a man aged 25 to 40 with active or convalescent COVID-19. The CDR3 runs from the conserved cysteine through the conserved F or W. D genes are given only for firm matches. Only part of the rows carry a size: once, few, many, or a class if the clone is expanded.

clone size,J gene,V gene,D gene,CDR3 DNA,CDR3 protein
NA,TRBJ1-1,TRBV12-3/TRBV12-4,NA,TGTGCCAGCACGTCCAACACTGAAGCTTTCTTT,CASTSNTEAFF
once,TRBJ2-3,TRBV5-1,TRBD2,TGCGCCAGCAGCACCCGGGCGGGAGCAGATACGCAGTATTTT,CASSTRAGADTQYF
NA,TRBJ1-4,TRBV5-4,TRBD1,TGTGCCAGCAGCCCAGGACAGGGGGTAAATGAAAAACTGTTTTTT,CASSPGQGVNEKLFF
NA,TRBJ2-1,TRBV7-9,TRBD2,TGTGCCAGCAGCTTAGGAGATTGGAGCGGGGGGGCCGACTACAATGAGCAGTTCTTC,CASSLGDWSGGADYNEQFF
NA,TRBJ2-6,TRBV30,NA,TGTGCCTGGAGGGGCAGCAACTTCCTCTCTGGGGCCAACGTCCTGACTTTC,CAWRGSNFLSGANVLTF
once,TRBJ1-2,TRBV2,NA,TGTGCCAGCAGCCAAGGGGGGGTATTTAACTATGGCTACACCTTC,CASSQGGVFNYGYTF
once,TRBJ2-7,TRBV18,TRBD1,TGTGCCAGCTCATCAAACAGGGGATACTCCTACGAGCAGTACTTC,CASSSNRGYSYEQYF
NA,TRBJ1-1,TRBV7-9,NA,TGTGCCAGCAGCTTCCGGCAGGGGAAAGGGGACACTGAAGCTTTCTTT,CASSFRQGKGDTEAFF
once,TRBJ2-1,TRBV7-2,NA,TGTGCCAGCAGCTTGGCGTCTCAGGGAATTGAGCAGTTCTTC,CASSLASQGIEQFF
once,TRBJ1-6,TRBV4-2,TRBD1,TGTGCCAGCAGCCAAACAGGGGCCACGGTTGGGTCCCTCCACTTT,CASSQTGATVGSLHF
NA,TRBJ1-1,TRBV2,NA,TGTGCCAGCAGTGCCCGGAGGGGAGCTTTCTTT,CASSARRGAFF
NA,TRBJ2-7,TRBV27,TRBD2,TGTGCCAGCAGTTTATCCCCCCCCGGCGGGAGGGCCTACGAGCAGTACTTC,CASSLSPPGGRAYEQYF
NA,TRBJ2-3,TRBV5-1,NA,TGCGCCAGCAGGGACATTGGAACAGATACGCAGTATTTT,CASRDIGTDTQYF
NA,TRBJ1-4,TRBV4-2,NA,TGTGCCAGCAGCCACAACCAACGGGAGAATGAAAAACTGTTTTTT,CASSHNQRENEKLFF
NA,TRBJ1-2,TRBV7-2,TRBD1,TGTGCCAGCAGCTTCAGACAGGGAGGAGAGTATGGCTACACCTTC,CASSFRQGGEYGYTF
NA,TRBJ1-2,TRBV4-1,NA,TGCGCCAGCAGCCAAGATACCGGGTCCTATGGCTACACCTTC,CASSQDTGSYGYTF
NA,TRBJ1-2,TRBV6-5,TRBD1,TGTGCCACCGCTACGCCTCGAGGGGGCTTCTATGGCTACACCTTC,CATATPRGGFYGYTF
NA,TRBJ2-5,TRBV7-8,NA,TGTGCCAGCAGCTCCTCCCACCAGTCCCGCCAAGAGACCCAGTACTTC,CASSSSHQSRQETQYF
once,TRBJ2-3,TRBV5-1,NA,TGCGCCAGCAGCTTGGAGGCGGGGCGGGATACGCAGTATTTT,CASSLEAGRDTQYF
NA,TRBJ2-7,TRBV27,NA,TGTGCCAGCAGTTTGATGACAGGCTACGAGCAGTACTTC,CASSLMTGYEQYF
once,TRBJ2-1,TRBV27,TRBD2,TGTGCCAGCAGAGTCCACGGACTAGCGGGGAGGAATGAGCAGTTCTTC,CASRVHGLAGRNEQFF
NA,TRBJ2-3,TRBV30,NA,TGTGCCTCGAGGGTCGCAGTCACGGATACGCAGTATTTT,CASRVAVTDTQYF
NA,TRBJ2-6,TRBV4-3,NA,TGCGCCAGCAGCCCTCGAGGAGGTGCGTCTGGGGCCAACGTCCTGACTTTC,CASSPRGGASGANVLTF
NA,TRBJ2-7,TRBV23-1,NA,TGCGCCAGCAGTCAACCGAGTCTTTGGAGGAACGAGCAGTACTTC,CASSQPSLWRNEQYF
NA,TRBJ1-1,TRBV5-1,NA,TGCGCCAGCAGCGTGGACTGGAGGGGCACTGAAGCTTTCTTT,CASSVDWRGTEAFF
once,TRBJ2-7,TRBV7-8,TRBD1,TGTGCCAGCAGCTTTGGGACAGACTACGAGCAGTACTTC,CASSFGTDYEQYF
NA,TRBJ2-5,TRBV4-2,TRBD2,TGTGCCAGCAGCCAAGTGGTAGCGGGGCAAGAGACCCAGTACTTC,CASSQVVAGQETQYF
NA,TRBJ2-3,TRBV12-3/TRBV12-4,NA,TGTGCCAGCAGTTTCAGGGGAACAGATACGCAGTATTTT,CASSFRGTDTQYF
once,TRBJ2-7,TRBV28,NA,TGTGCCAGCAGCTCCCCCGGCGGAAGGGGTCACTCCTACGAGCAGTACTTC,CASSSPGGRGHSYEQYF
NA,TRBJ2-4,TRBV5-1,NA,TGCGCCAGCAGCTTTTCTGGCTCTTCAAACATTCAGTACTTC,CASSFSGSSNIQYF
NA,TRBJ1-2,TRBV24-1,NA,TGTGCCACCAGTGATCTTACGGGCTATGGCTACACCTTC,CATSDLTGYGYTF
few,TRBJ2-1,TRBV4-2,NA,TGTGCCAGCAGCCAAGAAAGCTTACAGTACAATGAGCAGTTCTTC,CASSQESLQYNEQFF
NA,TRBJ2-1,TRBV3-1/TRBV3-2,TRBD2,TGTGCCAGCAGCCAAGGACGGGGGGGGAGGAACAATGAGCAGTTCTTC,CASSQGRGGRNNEQFF
NA,TRBJ2-5,TRBV7-6,NA,TGTGCCAGCAGCTTGGGTCGGGACCAAGAGACCCAGTACTTC,CASSLGRDQETQYF
NA,TRBJ2-6,TRBV9,NA,TGTGCCAGCAGCGCCACACTTAGGATCGAGCGAGGGGCCAACGTCCTGACTTTC,CASSATLRIERGANVLTF
NA,TRBJ2-1,TRBV13,NA,TGTGCCAGCAGCACCCAGGTACCAGGAGGAGATGAGCAGTTCTTC,CASSTQVPGGDEQFF
NA,TRBJ2-3,TRBV2,TRBD2,TGTGCCAGCAGTGGAACTAGCGGGGGGGCCGGCACAGATACGCAGTATTTT,CASSGTSGGAGTDTQYF
NA,TRBJ1-1,TRBV6-5,TRBD1,TGTGCCAGCAGTCCGAGGACAGGGCAAAACACTGAAGCTTTCTTT,CASSPRTGQNTEAFF